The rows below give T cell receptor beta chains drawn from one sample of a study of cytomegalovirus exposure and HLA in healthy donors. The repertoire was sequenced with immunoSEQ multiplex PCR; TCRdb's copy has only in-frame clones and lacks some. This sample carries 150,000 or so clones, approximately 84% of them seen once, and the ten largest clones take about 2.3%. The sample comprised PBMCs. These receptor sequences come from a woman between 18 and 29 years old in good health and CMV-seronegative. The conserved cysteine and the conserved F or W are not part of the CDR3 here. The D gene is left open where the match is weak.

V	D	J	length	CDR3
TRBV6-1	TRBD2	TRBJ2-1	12	ASSLSGRSDEQF
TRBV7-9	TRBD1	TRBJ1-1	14	ASSLLGQGENTEAF
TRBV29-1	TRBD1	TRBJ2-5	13	SVEEGGAFQETQY
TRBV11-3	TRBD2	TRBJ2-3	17	ASSLGTRLAGGHTDTQY
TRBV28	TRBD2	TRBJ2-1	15	ASSLGFSGKRGNEQF
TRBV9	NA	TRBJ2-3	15	ASSVDSQRPSTDTQY
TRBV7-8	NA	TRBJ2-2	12	ASSLVGGTGELF
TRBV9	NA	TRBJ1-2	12	ASSVGLEAGGYT
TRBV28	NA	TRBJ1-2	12	ASSLGQTIYGYT
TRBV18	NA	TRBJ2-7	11	ASSEGGPYEQY
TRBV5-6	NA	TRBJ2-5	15	ASSLGGAGAGFETQY
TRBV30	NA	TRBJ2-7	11	AWSNNSPGEQY
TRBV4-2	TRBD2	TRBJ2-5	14	ASSQGRSSGRETQY
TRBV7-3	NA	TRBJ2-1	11	ASSLALYNEQF
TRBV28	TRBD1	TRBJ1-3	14	ASRGLPGQGGNTIY
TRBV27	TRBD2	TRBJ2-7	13	ASSSTSGRSYEQY
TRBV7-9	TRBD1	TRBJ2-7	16	ASSFLPTGDPSYYEQY
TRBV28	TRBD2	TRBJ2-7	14	ASRLSGTSGRYEQY
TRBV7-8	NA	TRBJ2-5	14	ASSLAWGLVQETQY
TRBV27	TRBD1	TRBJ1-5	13	ASRPGTDSNQPQH
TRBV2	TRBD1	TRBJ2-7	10	ASRGQTYEQY
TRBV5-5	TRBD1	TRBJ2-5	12	ASSLETGLETQY
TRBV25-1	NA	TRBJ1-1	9	ASKRGGKAF
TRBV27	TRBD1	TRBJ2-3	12	ASKKRTGIDTQY
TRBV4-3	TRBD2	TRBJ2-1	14	ASSSDGTSTYNEQF
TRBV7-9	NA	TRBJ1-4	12	ASSGGRGTEKLF
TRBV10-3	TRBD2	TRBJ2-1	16	AISETGLAGYSYNEQF
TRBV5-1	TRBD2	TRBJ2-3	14	ASSPSLAGGQDTQY
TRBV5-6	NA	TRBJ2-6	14	ASSSPPGSGANVLT
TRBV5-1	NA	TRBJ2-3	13	ASSLVRELIDTQY
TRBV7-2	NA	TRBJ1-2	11	ASSLGQDYGYT
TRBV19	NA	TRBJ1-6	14	ASSLLIREANSPLH
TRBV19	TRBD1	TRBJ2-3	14	ASSIDWTGGADTQY
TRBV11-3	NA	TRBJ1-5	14	ASSLEEGDFDQPQH
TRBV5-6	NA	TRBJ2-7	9	ASTGGYEQY
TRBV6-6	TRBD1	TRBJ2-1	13	ASKGTGGSYNEQF
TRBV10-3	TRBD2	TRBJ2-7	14	AISEGLAGLSYEQY
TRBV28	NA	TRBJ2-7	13	ASSLRGRRYVEQY
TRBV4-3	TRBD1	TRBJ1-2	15	ASSLSPGPTGGEGYT
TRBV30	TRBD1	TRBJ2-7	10	AWSPGQYEQY
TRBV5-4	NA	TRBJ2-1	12	ASSDGRGYNEQF
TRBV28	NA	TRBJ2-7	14	ASTIGGGARWNEQY
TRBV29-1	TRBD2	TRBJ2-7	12	SAGGEIAPYEQY
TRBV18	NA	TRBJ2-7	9	ASSSTYEQY
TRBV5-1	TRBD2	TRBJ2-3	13	ASSLDGGYTDTQY
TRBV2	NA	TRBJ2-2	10	ASRSGPGELF
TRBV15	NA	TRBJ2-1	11	ATSRDWSNEQF
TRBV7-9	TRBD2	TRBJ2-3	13	ASSKGAGGPSVQY
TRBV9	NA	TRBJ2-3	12	ASTLGRRTDTQY
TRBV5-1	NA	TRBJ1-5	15	ASSLDYRGTSNQPQH
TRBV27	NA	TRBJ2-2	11	ASSLKGTGELF
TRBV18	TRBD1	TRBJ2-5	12	ASSPRTGGETQY